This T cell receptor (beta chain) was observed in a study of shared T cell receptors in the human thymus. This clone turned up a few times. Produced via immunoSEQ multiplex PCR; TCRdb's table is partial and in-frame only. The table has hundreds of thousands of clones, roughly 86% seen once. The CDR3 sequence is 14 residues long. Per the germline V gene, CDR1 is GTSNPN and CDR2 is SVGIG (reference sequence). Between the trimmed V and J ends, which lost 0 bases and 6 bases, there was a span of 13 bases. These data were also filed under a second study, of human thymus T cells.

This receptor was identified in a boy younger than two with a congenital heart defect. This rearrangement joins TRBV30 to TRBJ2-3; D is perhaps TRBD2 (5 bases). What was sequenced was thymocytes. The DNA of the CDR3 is TGTGCCTGGAGTGTACGGCTAGCTTCTGATACGCAGTATTTT. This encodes CAWSVRLASDTQYF. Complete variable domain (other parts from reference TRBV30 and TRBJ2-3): SQTIHQWPATLVQPVGSPLSLECTVEGTSNPNLYWYRQAAGRGLQLLFYSVGIGQISSEVPQNLSASRPQDRQFILSSKKLLLSDSGFYLCAWSVRLASDTQYFGPGTRLTVL.